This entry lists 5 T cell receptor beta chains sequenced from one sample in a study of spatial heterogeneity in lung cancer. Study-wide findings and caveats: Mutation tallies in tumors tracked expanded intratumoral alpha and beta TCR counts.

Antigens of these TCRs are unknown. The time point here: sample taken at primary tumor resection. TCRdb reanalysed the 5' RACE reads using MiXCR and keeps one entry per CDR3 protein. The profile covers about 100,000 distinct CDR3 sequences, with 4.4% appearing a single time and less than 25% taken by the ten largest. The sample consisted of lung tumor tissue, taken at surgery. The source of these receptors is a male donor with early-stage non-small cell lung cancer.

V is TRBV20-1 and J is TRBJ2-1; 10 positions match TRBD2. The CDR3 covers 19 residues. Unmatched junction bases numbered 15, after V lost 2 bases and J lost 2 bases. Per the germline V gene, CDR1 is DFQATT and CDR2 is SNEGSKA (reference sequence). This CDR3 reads CSARSLRRGAGGTYNEQFF. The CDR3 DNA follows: TGCAGTGCTAGATCGCTTAGGCGGGGAGCGGGAGGGACCTACAATGAGCAGTTCTTC.

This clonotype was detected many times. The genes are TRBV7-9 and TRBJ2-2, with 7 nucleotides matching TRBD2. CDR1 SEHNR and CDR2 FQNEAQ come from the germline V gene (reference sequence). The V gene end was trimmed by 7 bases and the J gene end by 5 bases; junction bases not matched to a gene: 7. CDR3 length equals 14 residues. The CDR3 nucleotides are TGTGCCAGCACCTCTGGCGGGAGAACCGGGGAGCTGTTTTTT. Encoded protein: CASTSGGRTGELFF.

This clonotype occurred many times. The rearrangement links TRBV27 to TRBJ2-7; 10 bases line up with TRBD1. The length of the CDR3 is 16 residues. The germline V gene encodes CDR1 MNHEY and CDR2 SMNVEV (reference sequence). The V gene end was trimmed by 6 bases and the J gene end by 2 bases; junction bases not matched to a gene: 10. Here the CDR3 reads CASRATRTGGPYEQYF. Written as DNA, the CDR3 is TGTGCCAGCAGAGCCACCCGGACAGGGGGGCCCTACGAGCAGTACTTC.

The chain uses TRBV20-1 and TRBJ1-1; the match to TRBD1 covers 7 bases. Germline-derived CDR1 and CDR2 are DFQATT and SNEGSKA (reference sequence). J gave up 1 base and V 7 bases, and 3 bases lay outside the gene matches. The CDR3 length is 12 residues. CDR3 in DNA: TGCAGTGGAGACAGGGAGAACACTGAAGCTTTCTTT. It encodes CSGDRENTEAFF.

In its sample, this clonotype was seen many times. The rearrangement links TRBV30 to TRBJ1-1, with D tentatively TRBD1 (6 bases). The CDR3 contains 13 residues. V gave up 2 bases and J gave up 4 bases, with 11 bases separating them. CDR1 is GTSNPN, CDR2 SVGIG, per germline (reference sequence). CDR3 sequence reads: CAWSLGDTTEAFF. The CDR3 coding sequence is TGTGCCTGGAGTTTAGGGGACACCACTGAAGCTTTCTTT.